This T cell receptor (beta chain) is drawn from a study of early T cells in non-severe SARS-CoV-2 infection. The V gene lost 6 bases and the J gene lost 3 bases, with 17 bases spanning the gap. CDR1 is SEHNR, CDR2 FQNEAQ, per germline (reference sequence). The CDR3 extends over 15 amino acids. From the 5' RACE reads, TCRdb called clonotypes with MiXCR, one entry per CDR3 protein. Among 70,000 to 95,000 distinct CDR3 sequences listed, approximately 11% were seen once. This clonotype was recorded many times. The sequencing input was whole blood. The sequence was obtained from an adult who was a healthcare worker with PCR-confirmed SARS-CoV-2 infection or an uninfected control (not recorded which). J is TRBJ2-5 and V is TRBV7-9; D is perhaps TRBD2 (7 bases). The CDR3 region is CASSPRGLAEETQYF. DNA for the CDR3: TGTGCCAGCAGTCCCCGGGGGCTAGCGGAAGAGACCCAGTACTTC.